This T cell receptor (beta chain) was profiled in a study of blood T cells in healthy people across ages. Using a J-beta primer mix together with a sample-barcoded 5' primer, a second PCR was run for roughly 6 to 11 cycles. The template-switch adaptor, which had 12 random nucleotides, put a tag on each cDNA molecule. TCRdb itself ran the 5' RACE reads through MiXCR, one entry per CDR3 protein. The sample lists 1.5 million or so distinct CDR3 sequences, 40% to 45% occurring once. This CDR3 is 17 amino acids long. Trimming removed 4 bases from V and 4 bases from J; junction bases left unmatched: 13. Germline-derived CDR1 and CDR2 are MNHEY and SVGAGI.

The TCR originated in a young woman in good health. The source material was blood. The chain joins TRBV6-5 to TRBJ2-3; 8 bases fit TRBD2. DNA of the CDR3: TGTGCCAGCAGTTCCTCACGGGCGGGAGGTGGGGCAGATACGCAGTATTTT. Translating gives CASSSSRAGGGADTQYF.